The entry that follows covers one T cell receptor (beta chain) sequence. V shed 0 bases, J shed 6 bases, and the junction held 7 bases outside the gene matches. The CDR3 consists of 16 residues. CDR1 MGHRA and CDR2 YSYEKL come from the germline V gene. All patients were untreated before thyroid surgery. This sample was included in a study of metastatic and nonmetastatic thyroid tumors. Study-level background: Repertoires from malignant and benign thyroid patients were compared across blood and tumor or nodule tissue.

TCRdb re-called clones via MiXCR from the PCR reads. This repertoire shows about 38,000 clones, more than 25% found once; its top ten account for about 8.9%. This chain uses TRBV4-1 with TRBJ2-1, with TRBD2 identical over 8 bases. Material: blood. The clonotype comes from a female donor with papillary thyroid cancer or a benign thyroid nodule (not recorded which). Some clones in this sample may be carry-over from other donors' samples. The CDR3 region has the DNA TGCGCCAGCAGCCAAGATACTAGCGGTAGGGGCAATGAGCAGTTCTTC. This gives the protein CASSQDTSGRGNEQFF.